This T cell receptor beta chain was obtained from a study of blood T cell repertoires in COVID-19. Study-level information: T cells, B-cell-depleted T cells, or PBMCs provided the cDNA or gDNA that served as material.

Participant age was roughly 18 to 100 years, and participants resided in roughly 25 US areas. Sequencing was performed with immunoSEQ multiplex PCR; in TCRdb, only in-frame clones are kept and a portion is missing. The table lists around 250,000 clones, just under 90% of them singletons. This CDR3 spans 15 amino acids. Germline V gene sequence: CDR1 MDHEN, CDR2 SYDVKM. Deletions cut 6 bases from V and 0 bases from J, with 11 bases between. Sequenced input: PBMCs or T cells enriched from blood (not recorded which). The chain couples TRBV28 to TRBJ1-4; maybe TRBD1 (5 bases). This sequence was found in a woman aged 25 to 39 with acute COVID-19. CDR3 sequence reads: CASSIGTSTNEKLFF. Written as DNA, the CDR3 is TGTGCCAGCAGCATCGGGACTTCAACTAATGAAAAACTGTTTTTT.